This T cell receptor beta chain came from a study of molecular identifiers for immune sequencing clone quantification. Looking at the study overall: RNA, taken in replicates from about 20,000 or 100,000 naive CD8 cells, was split five ways, with four sequenced.

This clonotype was counted ten times or more. Its antigen is unknown. Sequencing libraries of naive CD8 cells derived from about 20,000 to 1,000,000 sorted cells with 10%, 30% or 50% RNA. TCRdb ran MiXCR on the PCR reads and lists one entry per CDR3 protein. The table shows some 100,000 distinct CDR3 sequences, with under 20% occurring only once. The V gene end was trimmed by 2 bases and the J gene end by 2 bases; junction bases not matched to a gene: 4. Germline V gene data show CDR1 as LNHDA and CDR2 as SQIVND (reference sequence). The CDR3 consists of 16 residues. Regarding the study as a whole: Clonotypes surpassing 20 RNA copies contained over 98% of effector molecules, versus under 1% in naive cells.

This chain links TRBV19 with TRBJ2-3, with 10 bases lining up with TRBD2. The clonotype comes from a human donor in good health. Some libraries in this study had Jurkat cell RNA spiked in. Material for sequencing was naive CD8+ T cells from blood, with Jurkat cell RNA spiked in. The subset: FACS-sorted CD8+CD4-CCR7+CD45RA+ naive T cells. CDR3 in amino acids: CASSIPSGGDTDTQYF. As DNA, the CDR3 is TGTGCCAGTAGTATACCTAGCGGGGGAGACACAGATACGCAGTATTTT.